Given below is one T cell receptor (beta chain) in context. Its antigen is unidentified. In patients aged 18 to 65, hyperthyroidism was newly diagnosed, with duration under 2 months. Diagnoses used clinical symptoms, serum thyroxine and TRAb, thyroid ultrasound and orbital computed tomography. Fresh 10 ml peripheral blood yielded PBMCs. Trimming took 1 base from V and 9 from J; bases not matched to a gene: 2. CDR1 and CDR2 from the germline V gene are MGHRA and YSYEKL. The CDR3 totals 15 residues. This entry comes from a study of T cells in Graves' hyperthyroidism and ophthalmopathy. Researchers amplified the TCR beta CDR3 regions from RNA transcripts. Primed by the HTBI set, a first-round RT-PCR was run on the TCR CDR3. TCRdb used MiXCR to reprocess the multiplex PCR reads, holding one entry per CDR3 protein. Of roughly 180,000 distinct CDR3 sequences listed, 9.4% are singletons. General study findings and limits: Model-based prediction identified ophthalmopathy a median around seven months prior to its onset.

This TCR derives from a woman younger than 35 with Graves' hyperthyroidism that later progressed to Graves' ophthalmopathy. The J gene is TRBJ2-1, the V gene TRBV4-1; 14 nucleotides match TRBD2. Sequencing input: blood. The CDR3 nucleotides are TGCGCCAGCAGCCAAGGACTAGCGGGAGGGGGTGAGCAGTTCTTC. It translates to CASSQGLAGGGEQFF.